The clone carrying this T cell receptor (beta chain) was counted only a few times. The antigen is not known. Since all of the isolated RNA was reverse transcribed, expressed TCRB transcripts were what got sequenced. Produced via immunoSEQ multiplex PCR; TCRdb's table is partial and in-frame only. The sample contains 430,000 or so clones, about an eighth of which appear only once. The sample originates from a study of beta chain features in type 1 diabetes. CDR1 is LGHNA and CDR2 is YNFKEQ in the germline V gene. The CDR3 is 16 amino acids. V lost 4 bases to trimming and J lost 1 base; unmatched junction nucleotides: 5. Whole-study findings and limits: Since sequencing was performed on cDNA, cells with high TCR expression could be over-represented. PCR might favor shorter templates, but any such skew would affect patients and controls equally.

A single heparinised draw of 95 to 150 mL on average was taken per donor. By way of CD45RO/CCR7/CD25/CD127/CD95/CD27, the CD4+ regulatory, stem cell-like memory, central memory and naive cells were sorted. Sequences were obtained from naive CD4+ T cells from blood. The chain employs TRBV4-2 and TRBJ2-5; 11 bases match TRBD1. This TCR was recovered from a woman aged 18-29 years in good health. For the CDR3, the DNA is TGTGCCAGCAGCCCGAGGGGACAGGGGGTCCAAGAGACCCAGTACTTC. It specifies CASSPRGQGVQETQYF.